This T cell receptor beta chain appears in the sequencing data of a study of blood T cells in healthy people across ages. Findings and caveats of the study: Per million T cells, TCR beta diversity dropped roughly linearly as age increased. Possibly confounding the expanded clonotype changes was the fact that donor CMV status was unknown.

Germline lookup yields CDR1 SGHTA and CDR2 FQGNSA. CDR3 length: 16 residues. In regard to this clonotype: Its antigen remains unknown. Mismatch with germline at one junction end may stem from a read error.

PCR was performed a second time for about 7 to 11 cycles using a sample-barcoded 5' primer and a J-beta primer mix. Each cDNA was tagged by a template-switch adaptor containing 12 random nucleotides. TCRdb analysed the 5' RACE reads with MiXCR anew, one entry per CDR3 protein. Altogether roughly 730,000 distinct CDR3 sequences are present, approximately 60% being singletons, with the ten largest covering approximately 24%. The gene calls are TRBV7-2 and TRBJ2-4, with D unclear. The receptor was derived from a man aged 35 to 55 in good health. Sequences were obtained from blood. Written as DNA, the CDR3 is TGTGCTAGCAGCTCACCACGAGAGATAGCCAAAAACATTCAGTACTTC. As protein: CASSSPREIAKNIQYF. The entire variable domain, with the rest obtained from reference TRBV7-2 and TRBJ2-4, is as follows: GAGVSQSPSNKVTEKGKDVELRCDPISGHTALYWYRQSLGQGLEFLIYFQGNSAPDKSGLPSDRFSAERTGGSVSTLTIQRTQQEDSAVYLCASSSPREIAKNIQYFGAGTRLSVL.